This T cell receptor (beta chain) was obtained from a study of CD8 T cells in Susac syndrome (dated by TCRdb to about 2019). At the level of the whole study: Whether CD8+ T cell activation and differentiation in Susac syndrome was antigen driven was tested using repertoire sequencing.

RNA was extracted using the RNeasy kit, and roughly 0.5 to 1 microgram was reverse transcribed with random hexamers. The immunoSEQ multiplex PCR assay, covering 54 Vbeta and 13 Jbeta segments, was used to amplify TCR beta CDR3 regions. PCR amplification bias was corrected using a synthetic template baseline for primer optimization and computational correction. From the authors' description of their analysis: Reads were assigned to V, D and J genes according to IMGT and analyzed in immunoSEQ Analyzer, with only productive sequences retained. Clonality was calculated as one minus the Shannon entropy normalized by log2 of the number of productive unique sequences. For each patient and control, public and private clones were evaluated within the 100 most prevalent clones. A clone was defined as Susac-specific if it was absent from the healthy and MS cohorts, from 1052 published viral clones and from other ImmuneACCESS disease sequences. TCRdb took the public reads, trimmed them with fastp at Q25, ran MiXCR for clone calling and kept in-frame beta chains. Entries that share a CDR3 protein sequence are merged under the most common genes and DNA. Clone size and V and J calls follow TCRdb, not the original study. Within this sample are about 210,000 distinct CDR3 sequences, with 95% of them counted one time only. The ten largest make up about 0.088% of the sample.

What the research found in general, with its limitations: The number of individuals in the TCR sequencing and HLA analysis was acknowledged as relatively small.

Peripheral blood CD8+ and CD4+ T cells from healthy donors, Susac syndrome patients and multiple sclerosis patients were profiled by high-throughput TCR beta sequencing. The multiple sclerosis controls were treatment-naive patients whose relapsing-remitting disease, either stable or active, fulfilled the revised McDonald criteria. Bulk CD8+ and CD4+ T cells were purified by magnetic negative isolation, while CD8+ TEMRA cells were enriched using FACS. Blood was collected in EDTA tubes and processed within 24 hours, with PBMCs isolated through density gradient centrifugation. PBMCs intended for TCR sequencing were cryopreserved in liquid nitrogen and thawed later in a water bath at 37 degrees C. A purity of at least 90% was achieved for sorted or isolated CD4+, CD8+ and CD8+ TEMRA cells. The trim is 4 bases for V and 7 bases for J, with a gap of 21 bases between the germline ends. From a lookup of the germline V gene (reference sequence), CDR1 and CDR2 are SGHNT and YYREEE. The CDR3 has 15 amino acids, counting the end cysteine and phenylalanine. Solely the CDR3 DNA is kept, with 45 bases framed from the first base.

As to this clonotype: Its recognized antigen is unknown. No per-base quality is available; no much larger clone lies one base away.

This clonotype originated in a human donor with multiple sclerosis. Sequenced: CD4+ T cells from PBMCs. The rearrangement combines TRBV5-4 with TRBJ2-7, with the D gene not clear enough to name. Read as DNA, the sequence is TGTGCCAGCAGCCCGACTTTGGCAGGCCAAGGGGAGCAGTACTTC. This encodes CASSPTLAGQGEQYF.